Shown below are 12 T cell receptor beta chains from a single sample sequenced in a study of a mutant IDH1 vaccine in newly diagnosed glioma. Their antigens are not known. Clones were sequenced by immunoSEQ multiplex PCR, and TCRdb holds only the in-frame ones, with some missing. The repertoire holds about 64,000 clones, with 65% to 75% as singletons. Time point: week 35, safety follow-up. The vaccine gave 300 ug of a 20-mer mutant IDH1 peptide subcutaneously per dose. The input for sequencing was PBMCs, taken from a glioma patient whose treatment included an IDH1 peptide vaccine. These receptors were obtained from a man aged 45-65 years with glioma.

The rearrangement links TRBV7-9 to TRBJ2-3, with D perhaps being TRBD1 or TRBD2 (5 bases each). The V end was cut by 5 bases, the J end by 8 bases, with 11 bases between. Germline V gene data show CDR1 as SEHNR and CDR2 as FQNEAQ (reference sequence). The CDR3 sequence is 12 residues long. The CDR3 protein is CASSRDEGTQYF. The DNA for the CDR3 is TGTGCCAGCAGCCGGGACGAAGGTACGCAGTATTTT.

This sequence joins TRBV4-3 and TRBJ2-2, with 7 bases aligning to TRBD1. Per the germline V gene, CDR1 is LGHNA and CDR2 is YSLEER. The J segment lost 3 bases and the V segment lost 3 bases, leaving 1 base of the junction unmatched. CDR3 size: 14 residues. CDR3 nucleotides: TGCGCCAGCAGCCAGGACAGGTACACCGGGGAGCTGTTTTTT. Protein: CASSQDRYTGELFF.

DNA of the CDR3: TGTGCCAGCAGCCCAGGGGAGTATGGCTACACCTTC. As protein: CASSPGEYGYTF. The V gene is TRBV9, the J gene TRBJ1-2, with TRBD1 as a possible D gene (6 bases). The CDR3 spans 12 residues. From germline, CDR1 is SGDLS and CDR2 YYNGEE. With 4 bases removed from V and 5 bases from J, the gap between germline ends came to 9 bases.

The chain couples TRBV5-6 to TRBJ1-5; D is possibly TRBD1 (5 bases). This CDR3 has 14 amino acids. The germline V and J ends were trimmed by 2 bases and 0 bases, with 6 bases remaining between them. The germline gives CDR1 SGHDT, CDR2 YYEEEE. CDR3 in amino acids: CASSLDSSNQPQHF. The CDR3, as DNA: TGTGCCAGCAGCTTAGACAGTAGCAATCAGCCCCAGCATTTT.

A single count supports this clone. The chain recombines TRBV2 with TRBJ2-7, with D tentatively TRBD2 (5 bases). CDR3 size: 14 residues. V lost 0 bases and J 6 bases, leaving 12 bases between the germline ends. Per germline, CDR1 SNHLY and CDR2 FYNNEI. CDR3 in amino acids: CASSEARGRSEQYF. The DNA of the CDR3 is TGTGCCAGCAGTGAAGCGAGAGGGCGGAGCGAGCAGTACTTC.

DNA of the CDR3: TGTGCCAGCAGCAAAGACACCGGCACTTCCTACGAGCAGTACTTC. It yields the protein CASSKDTGTSYEQYF. The chain combines TRBV21-1 with TRBJ2-7. TRBV21-1 is given as a pseudogene. The CDR3 totals 15 residues.

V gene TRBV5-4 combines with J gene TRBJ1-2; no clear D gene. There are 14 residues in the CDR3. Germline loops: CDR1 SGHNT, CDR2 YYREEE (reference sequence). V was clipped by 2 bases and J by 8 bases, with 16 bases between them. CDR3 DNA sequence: TGTGCCAGCAGCTTCCCTCGGCCTGCCGAAGGCTACACCTTC. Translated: CASSFPRPAEGYTF.

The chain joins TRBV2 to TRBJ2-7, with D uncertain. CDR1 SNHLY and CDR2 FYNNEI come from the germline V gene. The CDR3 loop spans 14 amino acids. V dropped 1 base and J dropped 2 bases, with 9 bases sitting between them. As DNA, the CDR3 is TGTGCCAGCAGTGAAGTCCAGGCCACCTACGAGCAGTACTTC. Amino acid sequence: CASSEVQATYEQYF.

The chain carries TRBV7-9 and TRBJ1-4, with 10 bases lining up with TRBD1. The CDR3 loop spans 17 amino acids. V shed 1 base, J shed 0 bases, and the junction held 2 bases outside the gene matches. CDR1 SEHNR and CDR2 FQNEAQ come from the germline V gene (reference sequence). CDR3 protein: CASSLGGQGTTNEKLFF. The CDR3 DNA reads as TGTGCCAGCAGCTTAGGGGGACAGGGGACAACTAATGAAAAACTGTTTTTT.

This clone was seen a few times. CDR3 residues: CASSDGYEQYF. In nucleotides, the CDR3 is TGTGCCAGCAGTGACGGGTACGAGCAGTACTTC. The V and J genes are TRBV2 and TRBJ2-7; D unresolved. V gave up 3 bases and J gave up 4 bases, with 4 bases separating them. Germline V lookup: CDR1 SNHLY, CDR2 FYNNEI. CDR3 size: 11 residues.

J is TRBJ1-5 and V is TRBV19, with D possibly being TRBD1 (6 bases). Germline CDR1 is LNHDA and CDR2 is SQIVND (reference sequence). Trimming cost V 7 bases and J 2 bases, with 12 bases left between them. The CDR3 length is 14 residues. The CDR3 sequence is CASTWGQGNQPQHF. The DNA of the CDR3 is TGTGCCAGTACCTGGGGGCAAGGCAATCAGCCCCAGCATTTT.

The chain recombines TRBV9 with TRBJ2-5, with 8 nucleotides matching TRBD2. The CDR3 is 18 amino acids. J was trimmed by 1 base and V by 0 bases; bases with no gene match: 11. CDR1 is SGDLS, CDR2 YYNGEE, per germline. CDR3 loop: CASSVAGALAGLQETQYF. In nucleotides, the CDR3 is TGTGCCAGCAGCGTAGCAGGTGCATTAGCGGGGCTCCAAGAGACCCAGTACTTC.